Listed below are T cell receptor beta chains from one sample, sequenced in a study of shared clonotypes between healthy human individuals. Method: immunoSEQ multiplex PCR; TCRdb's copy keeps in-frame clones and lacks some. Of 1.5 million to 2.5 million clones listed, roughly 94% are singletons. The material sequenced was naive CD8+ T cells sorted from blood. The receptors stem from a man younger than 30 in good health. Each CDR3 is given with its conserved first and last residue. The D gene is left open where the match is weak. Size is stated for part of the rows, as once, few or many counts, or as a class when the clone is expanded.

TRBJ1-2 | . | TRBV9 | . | TGTGCCAGCAGCGTTGGAGGGGGCTATGGCTACACCTTC | CASSVGGGYGYTF
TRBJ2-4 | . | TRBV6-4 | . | TGTGCCAGCAGTGAGGGAGAAAAGGGTTTACTAGCCAAAAACATTCAGTACTTC | CASSEGEKGLLAKNIQYF
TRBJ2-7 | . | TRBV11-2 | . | TGTGCCAGCAGCTCCTATACCTCCTACGAGCAGTACTTC | CASSSYTSYEQYF
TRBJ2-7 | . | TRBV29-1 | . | TGCAGCGTTCGGGGGCCCCACGAGCAGTACTTC | CSVRGPHEQYF
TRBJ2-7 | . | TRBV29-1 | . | TGCAGCGTTGAAGATGAGGCGCAGGGCTACGAGCAGTACTTC | CSVEDEAQGYEQYF
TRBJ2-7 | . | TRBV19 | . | TGTGCCAGTTCACCCCAGGGCTACGAGCAGTACTTC | CASSPQGYEQYF
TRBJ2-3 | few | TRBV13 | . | TGTGCCAGCAGCTCGGGGACAGATACGCAGTATTTT | CASSSGTDTQYF
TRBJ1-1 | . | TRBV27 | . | TGTGCCAGCAGTTCCTTTATAAGTGGATGGGCTTTCTTT | CASSSFISGWAFF
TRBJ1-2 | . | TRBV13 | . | TGTGCCAGCAGCTTAGAGGCAGGGGCTGACTATGGCTACACCTTC | CASSLEAGADYGYTF
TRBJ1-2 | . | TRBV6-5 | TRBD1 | TGTGCCAGCAGTTACTCGGGCGGACAGGACTATGGCTACACCTTC | CASSYSGGQDYGYTF
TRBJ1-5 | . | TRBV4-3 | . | TGCGCCAGCAGCCAAGATAGGTGGGTAAGCAATCAGCCCCAGCATTTT | CASSQDRWVSNQPQHF
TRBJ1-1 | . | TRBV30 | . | TGTGCCTGGAGTGTACTCTTCGGACTAGGGGCTTTCTTT | CAWSVLFGLGAFF
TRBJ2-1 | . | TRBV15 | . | TGTGCCACCAGCAGCGATGGGTATGAGCAGTTCTTC | CATSSDGYEQFF